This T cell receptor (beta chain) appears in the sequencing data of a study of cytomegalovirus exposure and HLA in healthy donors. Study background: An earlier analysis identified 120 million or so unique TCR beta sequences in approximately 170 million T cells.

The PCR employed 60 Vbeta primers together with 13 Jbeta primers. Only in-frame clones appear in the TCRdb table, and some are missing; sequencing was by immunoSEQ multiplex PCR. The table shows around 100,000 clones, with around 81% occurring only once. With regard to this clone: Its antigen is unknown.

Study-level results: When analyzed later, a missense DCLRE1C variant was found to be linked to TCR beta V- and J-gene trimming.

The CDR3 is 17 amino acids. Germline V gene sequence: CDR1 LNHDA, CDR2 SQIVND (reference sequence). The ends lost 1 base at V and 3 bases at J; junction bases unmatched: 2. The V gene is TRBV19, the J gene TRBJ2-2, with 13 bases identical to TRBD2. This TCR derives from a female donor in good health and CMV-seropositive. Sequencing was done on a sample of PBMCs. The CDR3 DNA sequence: TGTGCCAGTAGTATAGGGACTAGCGGGAGTGACACCGGGGAGCTGTTTTTT. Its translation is CASSIGTSGSDTGELFF.